This is a list of T cell receptor beta chains from one sample in a study of T cells after yellow fever vaccination. TCRdb passed the 5' RACE reads through MiXCR, listing each CDR3 protein once. The table includes nearly 550,000 distinct CDR3 sequences, 15% to 20% detected once. The sequencing used PBMCs, collected 15 days after the yellow fever booster vaccination. These receptors were taken from a man aged 30 to 39 who received the YFV17D yellow fever vaccine. CDR3s include the opening cysteine and the closing phenylalanine or tryptophan. D genes are given only for firm matches. A row's size may be missing; if present it is once, few, many or a size class.

TRBV29-1,TRBJ2-1,TRBD2,once,TGCAGCGTTGATGGACTAGCGGGAATCGGCGATGAGCAGTTCTTC,CSVDGLAGIGDEQFF
TRBV5-1,TRBJ2-1,-,many,TGCGCCAGCAGCTTGAAAGAACCTGGTTTCGGTGAGCAGTTCTTC,CASSLKEPGFGEQFF
TRBV7-8,TRBJ2-7,-,few,TGTGCCAGCAGCTTGCGCCGGGGCCCTAGCTCCTACGAGCAGTACTTC,CASSLRRGPSSYEQYF
TRBV29-1,TRBJ2-7,-,few,TGCAGCACTTCCTCCGGCAGAGCCTACGAGCAGTACTTC,CSTSSGRAYEQYF
TRBV7-8,TRBJ2-7,TRBD2,-,TGTGCCAGCAGCTTTGGACTAGCGGGAGGGGGCTACGAGCAGTACTTC,CASSFGLAGGGYEQYF
TRBV7-9,TRBJ2-2,-,few,TGTGCCAGCACCCCTACAGGGATGCGAGACACCGGGGAGCTGTTTTTT,CASTPTGMRDTGELFF
TRBV12-3/TRBV12-4,TRBJ2-3,TRBD2,-,TGTGCCAGCAGTTTGGGCGGGGGAGAGGTAGATACGCAGTATTTT,CASSLGGGEVDTQYF
TRBV29-1,TRBJ1-2,-,-,TGCAGCGTTGAAGGATACCGGAACACTAACTATGGCTACACCTTC,CSVEGYRNTNYGYTF
TRBV29-1,TRBJ2-7,TRBD1,many,TGCAGCGCATCTCCCGGGACAGGGGGCTACGAGCAGTACTTC,CSASPGTGGYEQYF
TRBV3-1,TRBJ2-7,-,-,TGTGCCAGCAGCCAAGATAGACTGAGGCCGTATTGGCAGTACTTC,CASSQDRLRPYWQYF
TRBV20-1,TRBJ2-7,-,-,TGCAGTGCTAGGCCTCCCTTTCGCGGAACCTACGAGCAGTACTTC,CSARPPFRGTYEQYF
TRBV24-1,TRBJ2-1,-,-,TGTGCCACCAGTTCCGTCGGGATCGAGCAGTTCTTC,CATSSVGIEQFF
TRBV7-2,TRBJ2-3,TRBD1,-,TGTGCCAGCAGCTTAAGAGGACAGGGGGCATCAGATACGCAGTATTTT,CASSLRGQGASDTQYF
TRBV28,TRBJ2-1,TRBD2,few,TGTGCCAGCAGTTTCCTAGCGGAATACAATGAGCAGTTCTTC,CASSFLAEYNEQFF
TRBV7-3,TRBJ2-5,-,few,TGTGCCAGCAGCTTAACCCACTGGGAGACCCAGTACTTC,CASSLTHWETQYF
TRBV7-2,TRBJ2-1,TRBD2,few,TGTGCCAGCAGCATCAGCGGGAGGGGGCCCTTAAAGCAGTTCTTC,CASSISGRGPLKQFF
TRBV4-3,TRBJ2-2,-,-,TGCGCCAGCAGCGATAAGTGGTCCGGGGAGCTGTTTTTT,CASSDKWSGELFF
TRBV29-1,TRBJ1-1,-,-,TGCAGCGTTATAGGACTGAACACTGAAGCTTTCTTT,CSVIGLNTEAFF
TRBV7-2,TRBJ1-2,TRBD1,-,TGTGCCAGCAGTCGGGGACAGGGGGCCGGCTACACCTTC,CASSRGQGAGYTF
TRBV20-1,TRBJ2-7,-,few,TGCAGTGCTAGCGACCAGGACAGCTCCTACGAGCAGTACTTC,CSASDQDSSYEQYF
TRBV27,TRBJ2-5,TRBD2,few,TGTGCCAGCAGCCCGGGACTAGCGGGATGGTCTTTGGGGACCCAGTACTTC,CASSPGLAGWSLGTQYF
TRBV28,TRBJ1-5,TRBD1,-,TGTGCCAGCAGTATGACAGGGGGCTGGTATAGCAATCAGCCCCAGCATTTT,CASSMTGGWYSNQPQHF
TRBV5-1,TRBJ2-3,-,-,TGCGCCAGCAGCTTCAGGGGCATATCTAGCACAGATACGCAGTATTTT,CASSFRGISSTDTQYF
TRBV4-3,TRBJ2-2,-,-,TGCGCCAGCAGCCGCGGAGGGTCCGGGGAGCTGTTTTTT,CASSRGGSGELFF
TRBV28,TRBJ2-4,-,-,TGTGCCAGCAGTTTAATTCCAGGGAGGGCCAAAAACATTCAGTACTTC,CASSLIPGRAKNIQYF
TRBV6-1,TRBJ2-2,TRBD1,-,TGTGCCAGCACCCACCCGGGACAGGGGGCCGCCGGGGAGCTGTTTTTT,CASTHPGQGAAGELFF
TRBV7-2,TRBJ2-5,TRBD1,-,TGTGCCAGCAGCTTAGTGTCCGGGACAGGGGAAGAGACCCAGTACTTC,CASSLVSGTGEETQYF
TRBV7-8,TRBJ2-3,-,-,TGTGCCAGCAGCTTATCTAGCAGACTCACAGATACGCAGTATTTT,CASSLSSRLTDTQYF
TRBV2,TRBJ2-3,TRBD2,few,TGTGCCAGCAACGGACTAGCGGGAGGGGATACGCAGTATTTT,CASNGLAGGDTQYF
TRBV10-3,TRBJ2-3,-,few,TGTGCCATCAGAAAACGGGGGAACACAGATACGCAGTATTTT,CAIRKRGNTDTQYF
TRBV27,TRBJ1-2,-,-,TGTGCCAGCACCGAAGCGGGGGGCCGGGGAGGCTACACCTTC,CASTEAGGRGGYTF
TRBV29-1,TRBJ2-7,-,-,TGCAGCGTAGTAGACACCTACGAGCAGTACTTC,CSVVDTYEQYF
TRBV12-3/TRBV12-4,TRBJ2-1,-,-,TGTGCCAGCAGTTTAGATAGGACTACAAATGTGCAGTTCTTC,CASSLDRTTNVQFF
TRBV27,TRBJ2-7,TRBD2,-,TGTGCCACCAGCGAGTCGGGGACTAGCGGGAGGCGTTGGTCGCACGAGCAGTACTTC,CATSESGTSGRRWSHEQYF
TRBV28,TRBJ2-5,-,-,TGTGCCAGCAGTCATCAGCTAAAAGAGACCCAGTACTTC,CASSHQLKETQYF
TRBV28,TRBJ2-7,-,few,TGTGCCAGCAGTTTGTCCCACCCCTACGAGCAGTACTTC,CASSLSHPYEQYF
TRBV12-3/TRBV12-4,TRBJ2-1,-,few,TGTGCCAGCAGTTTGGGCGGGATGAGGTGGCATGAGCAGTTCTTC,CASSLGGMRWHEQFF
TRBV3-1,TRBJ2-1,TRBD2,few,TGTGCCAGCAGCCTTCAGGGACTAGCGGGAGTAGAGCAGTTCTTC,CASSLQGLAGVEQFF
TRBV6-1,TRBJ2-5,TRBD2,few,TGTGCCAGCAGTCCCCAGACTAGCGGGCAAGAGACCCAGTACTTC,CASSPQTSGQETQYF
TRBV7-2,TRBJ2-7,-,once,TGTGCCAGCAGCTTCGTCACCCTCTACGAGCAGTACTTC,CASSFVTLYEQYF
TRBV15,TRBJ2-3,TRBD1,few,TGTGCCACCAGTCTACAGGGGGCAGATACGCAGTATTTT,CATSLQGADTQYF
TRBV7-2,TRBJ2-1,TRBD2,-,TGTGCCAGCAGCTTAGGTAGGCTAGCGGGATACAATGAGCAGTTCTTC,CASSLGRLAGYNEQFF
TRBV5-1,TRBJ2-3,TRBD1,few,TGCGCCAGCAGCCTACAGGGGGTACAGTATTTT,CASSLQGVQYF
TRBV12-3/TRBV12-4,TRBJ2-1,-,few,TGTGCCAGCAGTTTTAATCCAGGGAGCTCCTACAATGAGCAGTTCTTC,CASSFNPGSSYNEQFF
TRBV4-3,TRBJ2-7,TRBD2,many,TGCGCCAGCAGCCAAGATAGGGGGCCCGGGACTAGCAGTTATGAGCAGTACTTC,CASSQDRGPGTSSYEQYF
TRBV7-2,TRBJ2-3,-,many,TGTGCCAGCAGCTTAGCGTTTCCGAATACGCAGTATTTT,CASSLAFPNTQYF
TRBV5-1,TRBJ2-1,TRBD2,-,TGCGCCAGCAGCCAGGGACTAGCGGGAGTGGTGGGCAAAAATGAGCAGTTCTTC,CASSQGLAGVVGKNEQFF
TRBV5-1,TRBJ2-3,-,-,TGCGCCAGCAGCTTGGGACTTGCTGCGCAGTATTTT,CASSLGLAAQYF
TRBV5-1,TRBJ1-4,-,few,TGCGCCAGCAGGACGAATGGGCGTGAAAAACTGTTTTTT,CASRTNGREKLFF
TRBV15,TRBJ2-1,-,once,TGTGCCACCTCATACGGGGGCTCCTACAATGAGCAGTTCTTC,CATSYGGSYNEQFF
TRBV9,TRBJ2-3,TRBD2,-,TGTGCCAGCAGGCCAGCGGGAGTGGCAGATACGCAGTATTTT,CASRPAGVADTQYF
TRBV28,TRBJ1-5,TRBD1,few,TGTGCCAGCTTCCCGGGACAGAGCAATCAGCCCCAGCATTTT,CASFPGQSNQPQHF
TRBV28,TRBJ2-5,-,-,TGTGCCAGCAGTTTATTAGGCAGGGGGGGAAAAGAGACCCAGTACTTC,CASSLLGRGGKETQYF
TRBV10-3,TRBJ2-7,-,few,TGTGCCATCAGTGCTGGCGTCTCAACCTACGAGCAGTACTTC,CAISAGVSTYEQYF
TRBV4-2,TRBJ1-5,-,-,TGTGCCAGCAGCCAAGAAAACAGTGGTCATCAGCCCCAGCATTTT,CASSQENSGHQPQHF